The rows below give T cell receptor beta chains drawn from one sample of a study of blood T cell repertoires in COVID-19. The protocol was immunoSEQ multiplex PCR, while the TCRdb copy is restricted to in-frame clones and leaves out a portion. This table holds 250,000 to 300,000 clones, 90% found once. Sequencing was carried out using peripheral blood. These TCRs come from an older woman with COVID-19, enrolled during active disease. Both conserved end residues are part of each CDR3. The order of the fields is J gene, clone size, D gene, V gene, CDR3 DNA, CDR3 protein. D genes are given only for firm matches. Not every row has a clone size; where given, it reads once, few, many or a size class.

TRBJ1-5 | once | TRBD1 | TRBV2 | TGTGCCAGCAGTGTTGACAGGGCCGGCAATCAGCCCCAGCATTTT | CASSVDRAGNQPQHF
TRBJ1-6 | . | . | TRBV7-9 | TGTGCCAGCAGAACAGGGCAATCACCCCTCCACTTT | CASRTGQSPLHF
TRBJ1-2 | . | TRBD1 | TRBV19 | TGTGCCAGTAGCCTGATCCCGGGACAGATCTCCGCGCAGGATGGCTACACCTTC | CASSLIPGQISAQDGYTF
TRBJ1-1 | . | . | TRBV3-1/TRBV3-2 | TGTGCCAGCAGCCCAACAAAAAGGGGCTCGAACACTGAAGCTTTCTTT | CASSPTKRGSNTEAFF
TRBJ1-6 | . | . | TRBV4-3 | TGCGCCAGCAGCCAAGAATTCAGGGTCTCCCCTAATTCACCCCTCCACTTT | CASSQEFRVSPNSPLHF
TRBJ2-7 | . | TRBD1 | TRBV24-1 | TGTGCCACCAGTGATTCTGAGGACAGGCGACAACCCTACGAGCAGTACTTC | CATSDSEDRRQPYEQYF
TRBJ1-1 | once | . | TRBV11-2 | TGTGCCAGCAGCGCCCCCCTAGGCACTGAAGCTTTCTTT | CASSAPLGTEAFF
TRBJ1-5 | . | . | TRBV12-3/TRBV12-4 | TGTGCCAGCAGTTTAGGGGGCCGCCAGCCCCAGCATTTT | CASSLGGRQPQHF
TRBJ1-1 | . | . | TRBV19 | TGTGCCAGTAGCCCCTTTGTGCGGACTGAAGCTTTCTTT | CASSPFVRTEAFF
TRBJ1-6 | . | . | TRBV11-3 | TGTGCCAGCAGCTTAGTCGTGAATTCACCCCTCCACTTT | CASSLVVNSPLHF
TRBJ1-1 | . | . | TRBV5-6 | TGTGCCAGCAGCTTAAACGGGGGGCGGTTCACTGAAGCTTTCTTT | CASSLNGGRFTEAFF